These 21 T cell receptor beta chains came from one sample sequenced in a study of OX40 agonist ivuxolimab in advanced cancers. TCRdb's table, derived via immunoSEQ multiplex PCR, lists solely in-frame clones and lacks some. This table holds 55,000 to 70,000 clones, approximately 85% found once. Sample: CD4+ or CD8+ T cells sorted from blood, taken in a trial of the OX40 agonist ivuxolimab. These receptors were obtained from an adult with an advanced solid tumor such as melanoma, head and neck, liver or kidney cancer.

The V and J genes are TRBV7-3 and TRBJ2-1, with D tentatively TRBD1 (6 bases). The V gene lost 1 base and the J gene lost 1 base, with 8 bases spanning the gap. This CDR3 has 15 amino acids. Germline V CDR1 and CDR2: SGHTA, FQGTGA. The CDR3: CASSLKDSSYNEQFF. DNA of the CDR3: TGTGCCAGCAGCTTAAAGGACAGTTCCTACAATGAGCAGTTCTTC.

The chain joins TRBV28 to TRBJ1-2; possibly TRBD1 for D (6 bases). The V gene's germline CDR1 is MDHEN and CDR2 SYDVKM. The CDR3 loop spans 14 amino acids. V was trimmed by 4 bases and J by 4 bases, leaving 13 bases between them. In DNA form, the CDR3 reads TGTGCCAGCAGTTCCGGGCAGGGGAGCTATGGCTACACCTTC. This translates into CASSSGQGSYGYTF.

The CDR3 DNA reads as TGTGCCAGTAGTATAAGTTCTGGGGGCCACTCCTACAATGAGCAGTTCTTC. Translated: CASSISSGGHSYNEQFF. The V call is TRBV19, the J call TRBJ2-1; possible D gene TRBD1, 6 bases. The CDR3 contains 17 residues. The ends were cut back, 2 bases at V and 0 bases at J, with 14 bases in the middle. Germline V lookup: CDR1 LNHDA, CDR2 SQIVND (reference sequence).

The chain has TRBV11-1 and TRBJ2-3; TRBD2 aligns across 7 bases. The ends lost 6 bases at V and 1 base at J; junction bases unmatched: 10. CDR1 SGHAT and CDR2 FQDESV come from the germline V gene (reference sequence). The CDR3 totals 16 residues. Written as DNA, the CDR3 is TGTGCCAGCAGGCCCAAAGAGGGGAGGGGCACAGATACGCAGTATTTT. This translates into CASRPKEGRGTDTQYF.

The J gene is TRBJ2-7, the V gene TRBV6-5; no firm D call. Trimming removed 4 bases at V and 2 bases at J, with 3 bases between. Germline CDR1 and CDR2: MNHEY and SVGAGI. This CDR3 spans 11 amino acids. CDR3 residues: CASSSAYEQYF. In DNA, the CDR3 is TGTGCCAGCAGTTCTGCCTACGAGCAGTACTTC.

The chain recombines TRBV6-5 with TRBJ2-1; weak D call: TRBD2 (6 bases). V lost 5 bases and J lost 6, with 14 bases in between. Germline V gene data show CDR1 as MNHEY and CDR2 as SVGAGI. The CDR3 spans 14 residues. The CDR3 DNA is TGTGCCAGCAGTCGGGGGAGGAACGTCAATGAGCAGTTCTTC. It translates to CASSRGRNVNEQFF.

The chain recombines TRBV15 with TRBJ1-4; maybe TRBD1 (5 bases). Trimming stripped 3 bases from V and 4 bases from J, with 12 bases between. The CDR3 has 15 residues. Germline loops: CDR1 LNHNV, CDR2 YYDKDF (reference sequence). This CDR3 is CATSSVGPSNEKLFF. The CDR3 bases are TGTGCCACCAGCAGCGTGGGACCTAGTAATGAAAAACTGTTTTTT.

Here the CDR3 DNA reads TGCAGCGTTGTGGACAGCAAAGCTTTCTTT. This codes for CSVVDSKAFF. The chain employs TRBV29-1 and TRBJ1-1; a weak D match, TRBD1 (6 bases). Looked up from germline, CDR1 is SQVTM and CDR2 is ANQGSEA. This CDR3 contains 10 residues. Trimming left V 4 bases short and J 9 bases short, with 9 bases between.

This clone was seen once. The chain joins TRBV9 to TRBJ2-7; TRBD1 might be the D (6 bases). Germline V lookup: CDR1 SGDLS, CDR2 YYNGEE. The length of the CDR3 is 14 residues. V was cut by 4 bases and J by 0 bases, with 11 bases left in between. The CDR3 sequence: CASSPWTDSYEQYF. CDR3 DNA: TGTGCCAGCAGCCCATGGACAGACTCCTACGAGCAGTACTTC.

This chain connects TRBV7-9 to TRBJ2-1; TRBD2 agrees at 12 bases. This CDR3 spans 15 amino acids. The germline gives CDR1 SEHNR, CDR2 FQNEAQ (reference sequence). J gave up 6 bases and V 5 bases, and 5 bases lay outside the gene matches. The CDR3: CASSRLAGALNEQFF. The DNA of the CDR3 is TGTGCCAGCAGCCGACTAGCGGGGGCCCTCAATGAGCAGTTCTTC.

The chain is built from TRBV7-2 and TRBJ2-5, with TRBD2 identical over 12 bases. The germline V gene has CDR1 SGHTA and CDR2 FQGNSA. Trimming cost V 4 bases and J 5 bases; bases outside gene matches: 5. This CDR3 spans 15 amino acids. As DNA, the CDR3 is TGTGCCAGCAGCTCTAGCGGGGGGGCATGGGAGACCCAGTACTTC. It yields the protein CASSSSGGAWETQYF.

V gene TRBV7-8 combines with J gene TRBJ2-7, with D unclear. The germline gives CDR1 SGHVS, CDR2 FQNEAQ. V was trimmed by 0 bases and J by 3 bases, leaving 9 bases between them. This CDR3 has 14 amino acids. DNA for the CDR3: TGTGCCAGCAGCTTAGCATTTGGCAGCTACGAGCAGTACTTC. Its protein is CASSLAFGSYEQYF.

CDR3 sequence (DNA): TGTGCCAGCAGCTTTCGCGGGGGGACGAACACAGATACGCAGTATTTT. Protein sequence: CASSFRGGTNTDTQYF. The rearrangement links TRBV7-8 to TRBJ2-3; 8 positions match TRBD2. In germline, CDR1 is SGHVS, CDR2 FQNEAQ. The CDR3 is 16 amino acids. J was trimmed by 2 bases and V by 3 bases; bases with no gene match: 7.

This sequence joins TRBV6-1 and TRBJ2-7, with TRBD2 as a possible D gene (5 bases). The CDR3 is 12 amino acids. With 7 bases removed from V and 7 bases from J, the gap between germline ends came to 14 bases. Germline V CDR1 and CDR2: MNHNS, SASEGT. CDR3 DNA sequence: TGTGCCAGCAACGGGGTGCCCCTGGAGCAGTACTTC. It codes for CASNGVPLEQYF.

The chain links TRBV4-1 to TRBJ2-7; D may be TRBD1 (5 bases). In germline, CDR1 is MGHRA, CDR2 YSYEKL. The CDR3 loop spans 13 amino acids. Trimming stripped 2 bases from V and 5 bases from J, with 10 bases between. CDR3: CASSQPTGDEQYF. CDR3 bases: TGCGCCAGCAGCCAACCAACAGGAGACGAGCAGTACTTC.

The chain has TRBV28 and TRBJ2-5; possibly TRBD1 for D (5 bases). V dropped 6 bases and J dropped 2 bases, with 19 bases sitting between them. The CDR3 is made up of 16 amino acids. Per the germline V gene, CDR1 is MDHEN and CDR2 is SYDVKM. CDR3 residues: CASSKPAGSGQETQYF. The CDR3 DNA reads TGTGCCAGCAGCAAGCCGGCAGGGTCGGGTCAAGAGACCCAGTACTTC. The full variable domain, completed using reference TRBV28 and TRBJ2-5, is DVKVTQSSRYLVKRTGEKVFLECVQDMDHENMFWYRQDPGLGLRLIYFSYDVKMKEKGDIPEGYSVSREKKERFSLILESASTNQTSMYLCASSKPAGSGQETQYFGPGTRLLVL.

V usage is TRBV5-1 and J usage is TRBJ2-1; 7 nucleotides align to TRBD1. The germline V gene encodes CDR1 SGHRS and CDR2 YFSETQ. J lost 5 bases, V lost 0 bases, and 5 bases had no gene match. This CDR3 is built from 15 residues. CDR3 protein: CASSLGTGEHNEQFF. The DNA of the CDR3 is TGCGCCAGCAGCTTGGGAACAGGGGAGCACAATGAGCAGTTCTTC. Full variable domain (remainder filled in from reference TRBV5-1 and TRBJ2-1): KAGVTQTPRYLIKTRGQQVTLSCSPISGHRSVSWYQQTPGQGLQFLFEYFSETQRNKGNFPGRFSGRQFSNSRSEMNVSTLELGDSALYLCASSLGTGEHNEQFFGPGTRLTVL.

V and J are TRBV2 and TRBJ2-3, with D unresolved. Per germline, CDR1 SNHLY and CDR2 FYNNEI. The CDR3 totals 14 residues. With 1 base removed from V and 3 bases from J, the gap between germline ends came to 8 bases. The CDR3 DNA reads TGTGCCAGCAGTGAAGATCGTCAGACAGATACGCAGTATTTT. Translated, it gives CASSEDRQTDTQYF.

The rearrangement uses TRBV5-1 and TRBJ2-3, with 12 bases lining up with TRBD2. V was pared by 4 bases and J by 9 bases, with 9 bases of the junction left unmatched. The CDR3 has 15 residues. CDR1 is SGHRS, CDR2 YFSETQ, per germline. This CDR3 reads CASSPSSGGASTQYF. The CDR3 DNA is TGCGCCAGCAGCCCATCTAGCGGGGGGGCTTCCACGCAGTATTTT.

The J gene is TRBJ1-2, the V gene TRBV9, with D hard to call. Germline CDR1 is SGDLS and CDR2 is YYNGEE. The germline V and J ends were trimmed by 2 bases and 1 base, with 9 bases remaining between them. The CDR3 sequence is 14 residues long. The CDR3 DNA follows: TGTGCCAGCAGCGTCGAGTGGGGTAACTATGGCTACACCTTC. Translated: CASSVEWGNYGYTF. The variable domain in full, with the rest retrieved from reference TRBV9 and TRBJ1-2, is DSGVTQTPKHLITATGQRVTLRCSPRSGDLSVYWYQQSLDQGLQFLIQYYNGEERAKGNILERFSAQQFPDLHSELNLSSLELGDSALYFCASSVEWGNYGYTFGSGTRLTVV.

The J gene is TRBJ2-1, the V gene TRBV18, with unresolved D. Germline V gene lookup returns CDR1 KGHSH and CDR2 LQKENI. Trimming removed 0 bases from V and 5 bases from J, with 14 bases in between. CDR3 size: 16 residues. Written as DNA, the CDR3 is TGTGCCAGCTCACCACCGAATCAACAGCGAAACAATGAGCAGTTCTTC. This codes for CASSPPNQQRNNEQFF.